This record concerns one T cell receptor (beta chain) sequence. The target antigen is unknown. A much bigger clone sits one base away, suggesting this may be a read error. Since no conserved phenylalanine or tryptophan closes the CDR3, a read error is the likely cause. This record comes from a study of glioma-infiltrating T cells. In the study overall: Sequencing aimed for roughly 4.5- to 11-fold coverage of about a million peripheral T cells. Study conclusions and caveats: Above-expected tissue-blood divergence occurred in all gliomas, most in low-grade ones.

Amplification of TCR alpha and beta CDR3 regions from RNA used iRepertoire nested multiplex PCR. For one-step reverse transcription and amplification, 100-400 ng of tissue mRNA or PBMC total RNA was used. MiXCR, run by TCRdb on the multiplex PCR reads, gives a single entry per CDR3 protein. This table has fewer than 500,000 distinct CDR3 sequences, roughly 41% appearing once. This CDR3 has 13 residues. CDR1 MNHEY and CDR2 SMNVEV come from the germline V gene (reference sequence). Trimming took off 5 bases at V and 0 bases at J, with 7 bases between the two ends. The TCR originated in a human donor with low-grade glioma or glioblastoma, undergoing nonglioma brain surgery, or in good health (not recorded which). The sequenced material came from glioma tissue, nonneoplastic brain tissue, or PBMCs (not recorded which). V and J are TRBV27 and TRBJ1-1, with D uncertain. CDR3 coding DNA: TGTGCCAGCAGTGAGGCGATGAACACTGAAGCTTTCTCT. It encodes CASSEAMNTEAFS.